What follows are 32 T cell receptor beta chains derived from one specimen sequenced in a study of cytomegalovirus exposure and HLA in healthy donors. The PCR made use of 60 Vbeta and 13 Jbeta primers. Generated by immunoSEQ multiplex PCR, the TCRdb table keeps only in-frame clones and is missing some. The table includes more than 70,000 clones, over 70% detected once. The sequenced sample consisted of PBMCs. These receptors all come from a man aged 35 to 55 in good health and CMV-seronegative.

This clone was found once. V gene TRBV18 combines with J gene TRBJ1-2; D call uncertain. The ends were cut back, 1 base at V and 2 bases at J, with 8 bases in the middle. Germline V lookup: CDR1 KGHSH, CDR2 LQKENI. The CDR3 covers 14 residues. The CDR3 loop is CASSPRSGNYGYTF. The CDR3 bases are TGTGCCAGCTCACCACGTTCGGGGAACTATGGCTACACCTTC.

This clone has more than one count but fewer than ten. This chain links TRBV4-3 with TRBJ2-1, with 10 positions matching TRBD1. V lost 4 bases and J lost 9; bases outside the gene matches: 6. This CDR3 comprises 14 residues. Germline lookup yields CDR1 LGHNA and CDR2 YSLEER. The CDR3 coding sequence is TGCGCCAGCAGCCGCCGGGACAGGGGTACTGAGCAGTTCTTC. It specifies CASSRRDRGTEQFF.

This clone has only a few counts. This rearrangement joins TRBV19 to TRBJ1-2; 7 bases line up with TRBD1. V shed 10 bases and J 1 base; nucleotides not matched to a gene: 6. This CDR3 region has 13 residues. Per the germline V gene, CDR1 is LNHDA and CDR2 is SQIVND (reference sequence). CDR3 sequence reads: CATSGQNNYGYTF. For the CDR3, the DNA is TGTGCCACCTCGGGACAGAATAACTATGGCTACACCTTC.

V and J are TRBV19 and TRBJ1-1, with TRBD1 as a possible D gene (6 bases). V was clipped by 2 bases and J by 4 bases, with 17 bases between them. There are 16 residues in the CDR3. Germline CDR1 and CDR2: LNHDA and SQIVND (reference sequence). DNA for the CDR3: TGTGCCAGTAGTATACGGCGGGGGGCTGTTTTCACTGAAGCTTTCTTT. It codes for CASSIRRGAVFTEAFF. Variable domain in full (rest from reference TRBV19 and TRBJ1-1): DGGITQSPKYLFRKEGQNVTLSCEQNLNHDAMYWYRQDPGQGLRLIYYSQIVNDFQKGDIAEGYSVSREKKESFPLTVTSAQKNPTAFYLCASSIRRGAVFTEAFFGQGTRLTVV.

The genes are TRBV5-6 and TRBJ2-2; maybe TRBD2 (5 bases). The CDR3 consists of 14 residues. Germline-derived CDR1 and CDR2 are SGHDT and YYEEEE. Trimming removed 4 bases at V and 4 bases at J, with 11 bases between. DNA for the CDR3: TGTGCCAGCAGCCTAGGACGGGGCACCGGGGAGCTGTTTTTT. Its translation: CASSLGRGTGELFF.

The rearrangement uses TRBV4-2 and TRBJ2-1; 7 bases agree with TRBD2. From germline, CDR1 is LGHNA and CDR2 YNFKEQ. This CDR3 spans 18 amino acids. The V and J ends lost 0 bases and 5 bases, in that order; junction bases with no gene match: 13. Written as DNA, the CDR3 is TGTGCCAGCAGCCAAGATGCCGACCGGGGGGTCGTCCACAATGAGCAGTTCTTC. Its translation: CASSQDADRGVVHNEQFF.

The genes are TRBV7-2 and TRBJ1-2; D is uncertain. Between the trimmed V and J ends, which lost 5 bases and 4 bases, there was a span of 11 bases. Germline-derived CDR1 and CDR2 are SGHTA and FQGNSA. The CDR3 consists of 13 residues. The CDR3 DNA reads as TGTGCCAGCAGCCCACCAGGAACCTATGGCTACACCTTC. It specifies CASSPPGTYGYTF. Variable domain in full (rest from reference TRBV7-2 and TRBJ1-2): GAGVSQSPSNKVTEKGKDVELRCDPISGHTALYWYRQSLGQGLEFLIYFQGNSAPDKSGLPSDRFSAERTGGSVSTLTIQRTQQEDSAVYLCASSPPGTYGYTFGSGTRLTVV.

The rearrangement links TRBV10-3 to TRBJ2-7; possibly TRBD1 for D (6 bases). This CDR3 is built from 14 residues. From germline, CDR1 is ENHRY and CDR2 SYGVKD. The V gene lost 3 bases and the J gene lost 6 bases, with 15 bases spanning the gap. This chain's CDR3 is CAISEKGVGGEQYF. DNA for the CDR3: TGTGCCATCAGTGAAAAAGGGGTAGGGGGCGAGCAGTACTTC.

This chain joins TRBV7-6 and TRBJ2-1; 7 bases are shared with TRBD1. Germline values: CDR1 SGHVS, CDR2 FNYEAQ. The CDR3 has 16 residues. Losses at the gene ends were 2 bases for V and 4 bases for J; bases not matched to a gene: 8. The CDR3 bases are TGTGCCAGCAGCTTAACTCGAGACAGGGTTTACAATGAGCAGTTCTTC. Translated: CASSLTRDRVYNEQFF.

In regard to this clone: Other DNA sequences from this sample encode an identical CDR3 as well. The J gene is TRBJ1-2, the V gene TRBV19; TRBD1 might be the D (6 bases). The germline V gene encodes CDR1 LNHDA and CDR2 SQIVND (reference sequence). There are 13 residues in the CDR3. V gave up 1 base and J gave up 6 bases, with 9 bases separating them. The chain's CDR3 is CASSIVEGDGYTF. In nucleotides, the CDR3 is TGTGCCAGTAGTATAGTCGAGGGGGATGGCTACACCTTC.

This chain uses TRBV5-5 with TRBJ2-7, with a weak D call TRBD1 (6 bases). CDR3 length equals 14 residues. Per the germline V gene, CDR1 is SGHKS and CDR2 is YYEKEE (reference sequence). Deletions cut 5 bases from V and 6 bases from J, with 18 bases between. The CDR3 region is CASRTHRDWGEQYF. DNA of the CDR3: TGTGCCAGCAGGACTCACAGGGATTGGGGCGAGCAGTACTTC. Full variable domain (outside the CDR3, taken from reference TRBV5-5 and TRBJ2-7): DAGVTQSPTHLIKTRGQQVTLRCSPISGHKSVSWYQQVLGQGPQFIFQYYEKEERGRGNFPDRFSARQFPNYSSELNVNALLLGDSALYLCASRTHRDWGEQYFGPGTRLTVT.

V is TRBV28 and J is TRBJ1-1; TRBD1 is a possible D gene (6 bases). Trimming removed 11 bases at V and 3 bases at J, with 19 bases between. Germline values: CDR1 MDHEN, CDR2 SYDVKM. CDR3 length equals 14 residues. CDR3 DNA sequence: TGTGCCGGAAGGGGGTGGGGGTCAGACACTGAAGCTTTCTTT. This encodes CAGRGWGSDTEAFF.

This chain connects TRBV6-1 to TRBJ1-1; D unclear. Germline V gene lookup returns CDR1 MNHNS and CDR2 SASEGT. V was trimmed by 6 bases and J by 4 bases, leaving 9 bases between them. This CDR3 has 12 residues. The CDR3 is CASRTDFTEAFF. In nucleotides, the CDR3 is TGTGCCAGCAGGACGGACTTCACTGAAGCTTTCTTT.

This CDR3 is CSATLGQGDTQYF. The CDR3 nucleotides are TGCAGCGCCACGCTAGGACAGGGCGATACGCAGTATTTT. The V and J genes are TRBV29-1 and TRBJ2-3, with 8 bases fitting TRBD1. The CDR3 covers 13 residues. Germline lookup yields CDR1 SQVTM and CDR2 ANQGSEA. Trimming took 7 bases from V and 6 from J; bases not matched to a gene: 9.

This sequence joins TRBV9 and TRBJ2-1; perhaps TRBD2 as D (7 bases). This CDR3 is 16 amino acids long. Germline V gives CDR1 SGDLS, CDR2 YYNGEE. V was clipped by 0 bases and J by 8 bases, with 18 bases between them. The CDR3 reads CASSVAIRGGGDEQFF. In DNA form, the CDR3 reads TGTGCCAGCAGCGTAGCTATAAGGGGGGGTGGCGATGAGCAGTTCTTC. The whole variable domain, remainder taken from reference TRBV9 and TRBJ2-1, is DSGVTQTPKHLITATGQRVTLRCSPRSGDLSVYWYQQSLDQGLQFLIQYYNGEERAKGNILERFSAQQFPDLHSELNLSSLELGDSALYFCASSVAIRGGGDEQFFGPGTRLTVL.

The chain uses TRBV6-1 and TRBJ2-5, with 9 bases identical to TRBD2. The length of the CDR3 is 13 residues. In germline, CDR1 is MNHNS, CDR2 SASEGT. The V segment lost 6 bases and the J segment 9 bases; nucleotides outside the gene matches: 8. The DNA of the CDR3 is TGTGCCAGCAGCGGGACTAGCATTGCGGCCCAGTACTTC. The encoded protein is CASSGTSIAAQYF.

This clone has a handful of counts. J is TRBJ1-3 and V is TRBV5-1; D may be TRBD1 (6 bases). Trimming took 4 bases from V and 4 from J, leaving 9 bases between them. The CDR3 covers 13 residues. Germline lookup yields CDR1 SGHRS and CDR2 YFSETQ. The CDR3 DNA sequence: TGCGCCAGCAGCGACGGACAGGGAAACACCATATATTTT. It is translated as CASSDGQGNTIYF.

As to this clone: Other DNA sequences within the sample encode an identical CDR3. The chain uses TRBV19 and TRBJ2-3; no definite D call. Germline V gene sequence: CDR1 LNHDA, CDR2 SQIVND (reference sequence). The CDR3 has 11 amino acids. V lost 6 bases and J lost 6, with 7 bases in between. CDR3 protein: CASSPGDTQYF. CDR3 coding DNA: TGTGCCAGTAGCCCCGGGGATACGCAGTATTTT.

V and J are TRBV7-2 and TRBJ2-7; D remains ambiguous. From germline, CDR1 is SGHTA and CDR2 FQGNSA. The CDR3 runs to 12 residues. The V end lost 5 bases, the J end lost 3 bases, and 8 bases lay between the germline ends. CDR3 nucleotides: TGTGCCAGCAGCGGTAGAGGCTACGAGCAGTACTTC. As protein: CASSGRGYEQYF.

The V and J genes are TRBV30 and TRBJ1-5; 7 bases line up with TRBD1. This CDR3 spans 14 amino acids. Per germline, CDR1 GTSNPN and CDR2 SVGIG (reference sequence). Trimming removed 5 bases from V and 5 bases from J; junction bases left unmatched: 9. The CDR3: CAWSRDSPDQPQHF. The DNA for the CDR3 is TGTGCCTGGTCGCGGGACAGTCCCGATCAGCCCCAGCATTTT.

The V call is TRBV9, the J call TRBJ2-5, with 12 bases that match TRBD2. The CDR3 loop spans 18 amino acids. CDR1 SGDLS and CDR2 YYNGEE come from the germline V gene. The V gene end was trimmed by 2 bases and the J gene end by 0 bases; junction bases not matched to a gene: 8. The CDR3 is CASSVLAGGTEYQETQYF. CDR3 bases: TGTGCCAGCAGCGTTCTAGCGGGGGGGACTGAGTACCAAGAGACCCAGTACTTC.

In this sample, this clone turned up once. J is TRBJ1-2 and V is TRBV7-9; D perhaps matches TRBD1 (5 bases). This CDR3 has 14 residues. V gave up 2 bases and J gave up 3 bases, with 10 bases separating them. Germline V CDR1 and CDR2: SEHNR, FQNEAQ (reference sequence). The CDR3: CASSLNSGDYGYTF. The CDR3 DNA reads as TGTGCCAGCAGCTTAAATTCGGGGGACTATGGCTACACCTTC.

The chain combines TRBV7-2 with TRBJ2-1; D gene ambiguous. CDR1 SGHTA and CDR2 FQGNSA come from the germline V gene. This CDR3 is 15 amino acids long. Trimming cost V 2 bases and J 10 bases, with 18 bases left between them. CDR3 region: CASSLWVRLAREQFF. CDR3 bases: TGTGCCAGCAGCTTATGGGTTCGGCTGGCGCGGGAGCAGTTCTTC.

V and J are TRBV5-6 and TRBJ2-5; D gene ambiguous. Germline V gene sequence: CDR1 SGHDT, CDR2 YYEEEE. The V end lost 2 bases, the J end lost 5 bases, and 10 bases lay between the germline ends. The CDR3 loop spans 13 amino acids. The CDR3 nucleotides are TGTGCCAGCAGCTTCTGGGCCTCGGAGACCCAGTACTTC. Translation: CASSFWASETQYF.

The J gene is TRBJ1-2, the V gene TRBV19, with D hard to call. Per the germline V gene, CDR1 is LNHDA and CDR2 is SQIVND (reference sequence). The CDR3 spans 12 residues. V was pared by 6 bases and J by 4 bases, with 9 bases between. This chain's CDR3 is CASSRPGYGYTF. CDR3 in DNA: TGTGCCAGTAGCCGACCGGGCTATGGCTACACCTTC.

The chain's CDR3 is CASSYWRGASDEQFF. The CDR3 nucleotides read TGTGCCAGCAGTTACTGGCGGGGGGCAAGCGATGAGCAGTTCTTC. V gene TRBV6-5 combines with J gene TRBJ2-1, with 8 bases matching TRBD2. Losses at the gene ends were 1 base for V and 8 bases for J; bases not matched to a gene: 7. Germline lookup yields CDR1 MNHEY and CDR2 SVGAGI. The length of the CDR3 is 15 residues.

The genes are TRBV5-1 and TRBJ2-7, with D maybe TRBD2 (5 bases). The CDR3 spans 14 residues. V lost 5 bases and J lost 0, with 12 bases in between. The germline V gene encodes CDR1 SGHRS and CDR2 YFSETQ. CDR3 loop: CASRPRGSSYEQYV. CDR3 sequence (DNA): TGCGCCAGCAGGCCTCGGGGTAGCTCCTACGAGCAGTACGTC.

V usage is TRBV15 and J usage is TRBJ1-6; 8 bases line up with TRBD1. Trimming removed 6 bases from V and 14 bases from J; junction bases left unmatched: 18. The germline gives CDR1 LNHNV, CDR2 YYDKDF (reference sequence). CDR3 length equals 16 residues. The CDR3 DNA follows: TGTGCCACCAGTGCGACAGGGGCCGGGATAAAATGGACCCTCCACTTT. Translating gives CATSATGAGIKWTLHF.

The DNA for the CDR3 is TGTGCCATCAGTGAGGGGACAGGCGTTGGCGCTGAAGCTTTCTTT. Protein sequence: CAISEGTGVGAEAFF. J is TRBJ1-1 and V is TRBV10-3; 8 positions agree with TRBD1. V lost 2 bases, J lost 6 bases, and 8 bases stayed unmatched. Germline loops: CDR1 ENHRY, CDR2 SYGVKD. The CDR3 has 15 residues.

There are a few counts of this clone. The chain employs TRBV6-1 and TRBJ1-4, with D possibly TRBD1 on 6 matching bases. The V and J ends lost 2 bases and 6 bases respectively, with 13 bases between them. This CDR3 is built from 15 residues. CDR1 is MNHNS and CDR2 is SASEGT in the germline V gene. In DNA form, the CDR3 reads TGTGCCAGCAGTGAAACTGGACAGAACTATGAAAAACTGTTTTTT. It codes for CASSETGQNYEKLFF.

The chain uses TRBV5-1 and TRBJ2-4, with 8 bases that match TRBD2. The CDR3 is 20 amino acids. V lost 0 bases to trimming and J lost 1 base; unmatched junction nucleotides: 15. Germline V gives CDR1 SGHRS, CDR2 YFSETQ. CDR3 sequence reads: CASSLGGASGPAVAKNIQYF. In DNA form, the CDR3 reads TGCGCCAGCAGCTTGGGGGGGGCTAGCGGGCCGGCGGTGGCCAAAAACATTCAGTACTTC.

J is TRBJ2-2 and V is TRBV7-3, with a tentative D call TRBD2 (5 bases). From germline, CDR1 is SGHTA and CDR2 FQGTGA. Deletions cut 1 base from V and 4 bases from J, with 10 bases between. CDR3 length: 15 amino acids. The CDR3 loop is CASSLMAGGTGELFF. In DNA form, the CDR3 reads TGTGCCAGCAGCTTAATGGCGGGCGGCACCGGGGAGCTGTTTTTT.